The 25 T cell receptor beta chains presented below share a single source sample, sequenced in a study of blood T cells in healthy people across ages. PCR was performed a second time for roughly 6 to 12 cycles using a sample-barcoded 5' primer and a J-beta primer mix. Each CDR3 protein gets one entry after TCRdb re-called the 5' RACE reads with MiXCR. The sample gives some 760,000 distinct CDR3 sequences, about 25% of which show up once; roughly 9% is in the top ten. The sample was also linked to a second study, of T cells of mothers and their children.

Sequenced: blood. These receptor sequences come from a boy under 18 in good health.

The chain has TRBV3-1 and TRBJ2-3, with 13 positions matching TRBD2. The germline CDR1 and CDR2 sequences are LGHDT and YNNKEL (reference sequence). Unmatched junction bases numbered 7, after V lost 4 bases and J lost 6 bases. The CDR3 is 16 residues long. The CDR3 reads CASSPTTSGRMDTQYF. In nucleotides, the CDR3 is TGTGCCAGCAGCCCAACGACTAGCGGGAGGATGGATACGCAGTATTTT.

This clonotype has only a few counts. This chain joins TRBV7-9 and TRBJ1-2; D is unclear. CDR3 size: 14 residues. Germline V CDR1 and CDR2: SEHNR, FQNEAQ (reference sequence). Trimming took off 3 bases at V and 3 bases at J, with 11 bases between the two ends. The CDR3 protein is CASSLEGFHYGYTF. In DNA, the CDR3 is TGTGCCAGCAGCTTGGAAGGGTTTCACTATGGCTACACCTTC. Variable domain in full (rest from reference TRBV7-9 and TRBJ1-2): DTGVSQNPRHKITKRGQNVTFRCDPISEHNRLYWYRQTLGQGPEFLTYFQNEAQLEKSRLLSDRFSAERPKGSFSTLEIQRTEQGDSAMYLCASSLEGFHYGYTFGSGTRLTVV.

This clonotype showed up just a few times. This chain connects TRBV27 to TRBJ1-1; D may be TRBD1 (5 bases). Trimming stripped 6 bases from V and 0 bases from J, with 26 bases between. This CDR3 has 19 residues. CDR1 MNHEY and CDR2 SMNVEV come from the germline V gene (reference sequence). CDR3 DNA sequence: TGTGCCAGCAGATCGGCCTCTACTACAGGACCTTTCATGAACACTGAAGCTTTCTTT. This translates into CASRSASTTGPFMNTEAFF.

Only a few counts were recorded for this clonotype. The chain uses TRBV7-2 and TRBJ1-1; no definite D call. The CDR3 consists of 13 residues. Germline-derived CDR1 and CDR2 are SGHTA and FQGNSA. V lost 6 bases, J lost 4 bases, and 12 bases lay in between. The CDR3 coding sequence is TGTGCCAGCAGGACTCCAGGTAGCACTGAAGCTTTCTTT. This gives the protein CASRTPGSTEAFF. Full variable domain (remainder filled in from reference TRBV7-2 and TRBJ1-1): GAGVSQSPSNKVTEKGKDVELRCDPISGHTALYWYRQSLGQGLEFLIYFQGNSAPDKSGLPSDRFSAERTGGSVSTLTIQRTQQEDSAVYLCASRTPGSTEAFFGQGTRLTVV.

The chain has TRBV5-1 and TRBJ2-3; no clear D. V was trimmed by 1 base and J by 5 bases, leaving 14 bases between them. The CDR3 runs 15 residues. Germline loops: CDR1 SGHRS, CDR2 YFSETQ. The CDR3 protein is CASSLREGNEDTQYF. DNA of the CDR3: TGCGCCAGCAGCTTGAGGGAAGGGAATGAAGATACGCAGTATTTT. Variable domain in full (rest from reference TRBV5-1 and TRBJ2-3): KAGVTQTPRYLIKTRGQQVTLSCSPISGHRSVSWYQQTPGQGLQFLFEYFSETQRNKGNFPGRFSGRQFSNSRSEMNVSTLELGDSALYLCASSLREGNEDTQYFGPGTRLTVL.

The rearrangement uses TRBV18 and TRBJ2-1; maybe TRBD2 (5 bases). This CDR3 has 13 residues. CDR1 KGHSH and CDR2 LQKENI come from the germline V gene. The V end was cut by 8 bases, the J end by 2 bases, with 10 bases between. CDR3 in amino acids: CASSREPYNEQFF. As DNA, the CDR3 is TGTGCCAGCAGCCGGGAACCCTACAATGAGCAGTTCTTC.

This clonotype turned up a few times. The chain joins TRBV6-2 or TRBV6-3 to TRBJ2-5; possible D gene TRBD1, 6 bases. CDR3 length equals 15 residues. Trimming took 5 bases from V and 4 from J, leaving 17 bases between them. Germline V gene lookup returns CDR1 MNHEY and CDR2 SVGEGT. The CDR3 spells CASSPGQSSSETQYF. The CDR3 bases are TGTGCCAGCAGTCCTGGACAGTCGTCGTCAGAGACCCAGTACTTC.

This clonotype showed up many times. The chain couples TRBV7-2 to TRBJ2-1; 7 positions agree with TRBD2. The germline V gene encodes CDR1 SGHTA and CDR2 FQGNSA. This CDR3 is built from 15 residues. After removal of 3 bases from V and 0 bases from J, the junction contained 2 bases not matched to a gene. The CDR3, as DNA: TGTGCCAGCAGCTTGGAGCGGGGCTCCTACAATGAGCAGTTCTTC. Translating it yields CASSLERGSYNEQFF. The entire variable domain, with the rest obtained from reference TRBV7-2 and TRBJ2-1, is as follows: GAGVSQSPSNKVTEKGKDVELRCDPISGHTALYWYRQSLGQGLEFLIYFQGNSAPDKSGLPSDRFSAERTGGSVSTLTIQRTQQEDSAVYLCASSLERGSYNEQFFGPGTRLTVL.

The table lists this clonotype with a few counts. The chain links TRBV2 to TRBJ2-5, with D tentatively TRBD1 (6 bases). V was cut by 0 bases and J by 4 bases, with 12 bases left in between. The germline gives CDR1 SNHLY, CDR2 FYNNEI. This CDR3 is 15 amino acids long. CDR3 sequence: CASSEAGGLRETQYF. In DNA form, the CDR3 reads TGTGCCAGCAGTGAAGCAGGGGGATTGAGAGAGACCCAGTACTTC.

This clonotype turned up a few times. This chain uses TRBV7-9 with TRBJ1-3; 10 nucleotides agree with TRBD1. This CDR3 has 13 amino acids. Germline CDR1 and CDR2: SEHNR and FQNEAQ (reference sequence). V dropped 6 bases and J dropped 11; count of bases not matched to a gene: 7. CDR3 residues: CASSPGTGAAIYF. CDR3 in DNA: TGTGCCAGCAGTCCCGGGACAGGGGCCGCCATATATTTT.

This chain uses TRBV29-1 with TRBJ2-5, with TRBD2 matching 12 bases. With V trimmed by 6 bases and J by 5 bases, 10 bases remained unmatched. The CDR3 has 15 residues. Germline assignment: CDR1 SQVTM and CDR2 ANQGSEA. The CDR3 sequence is CSVRLAGDYFETQYF. The CDR3 bases are TGCAGCGTCCGACTAGCGGGAGATTATTTTGAGACCCAGTACTTC.

This chain links TRBV21-1 with TRBJ2-5; TRBD1, the table's D call, was not compared with the DNA. TRBV21-1 is shown as a pseudogene. The CDR3 spans 16 residues. CDR3 DNA: TGTGCCAGCAGCAGCATCCTCGGGGGCCCGTGGGAGACCCAGTACTTC. Translation: CASSSILGGPWETQYF.

On this clonotype: Mismatch with germline at one junction end may stem from a read error. The genes are TRBV28 and TRBJ2-7; 11 nucleotides line up with TRBD2. CDR3 length equals 16 residues. Germline CDR1 is MDHEN and CDR2 is SYDVKM. The CDR3 spells CASSASSGRTPYERYF. As DNA, the CDR3 is TGTGCCAGCAGTGCCTCTAGCGGGAGGACCCCATACGAGCGGTACTTC. Based on the CDR3 plus reference TRBV28 and TRBJ2-7, the full variable domain is DVKVTQSSRYLVKRTGEKVFLECVQDMDHENMFWYRQDPGLGLRLIYFSYDVKMKEKGDIPEGYSVSREKKERFSLILESASTNQTSMYLCASSASSGRTPYERYFGPGTRLTVT.

The V gene is TRBV20-1, the J gene TRBJ2-7; TRBD2 is a possible D gene (6 bases). V was shortened by 5 bases and J by 6 bases, with 20 bases between the two germline ends. Per the germline V gene, CDR1 is DFQATT and CDR2 is SNEGSKA (reference sequence). The CDR3 runs 14 residues. The CDR3 is CSARFLALGLEQYF. The DNA for the CDR3 is TGCAGTGCTCGATTTCTAGCGTTGGGGCTCGAGCAGTACTTC.

This clonotype has more than one count but fewer than ten. The chain couples TRBV11-2 to TRBJ2-1; 10 bases are a match to TRBD2. With 1 base clipped from V and 8 bases from J, the junction kept 2 bases outside the gene matches. Germline V gene data show CDR1 as SGHAT and CDR2 as FQNNGV. The CDR3 is made up of 14 amino acids. As DNA, the CDR3 is TGTGCCAGCAGCTTAGTGGGACTAGCGTATGAGCAGTTCTTC. Protein product: CASSLVGLAYEQFF. Using reference TRBV11-2 and TRBJ2-1 for the parts outside the CDR3, the full variable domain is EAGVAQSPRYKIIEKRQSVAFWCNPISGHATLYWYQQILGQGPKLLIQFQNNGVVDDSQLPKDRFSAERLKGVDSTLKIQPAKLEDSAVYLCASSLVGLAYEQFFGPGTRLTVL.

In this sample, this clonotype turned up a few times. This sequence joins TRBV20-1 and TRBJ2-5; 10 bases align to TRBD2. Germline V gene data show CDR1 as DFQATT and CDR2 as SNEGSKA (reference sequence). The V gene end was trimmed by 4 bases and the J gene end by 5 bases; junction bases not matched to a gene: 13. This CDR3 is 16 amino acids long. DNA for the CDR3: TGCAGTGCTAACGTGGGTAGCGGGGGGTCTGGGGAGACCCAGTACTTC. It codes for CSANVGSGGSGETQYF.

This clonotype was observed a few times. This sequence joins TRBV10-3 and TRBJ2-2; D possibly corresponds to TRBD1 (6 bases). The germline V and J ends were trimmed by 7 bases and 4 bases, with 13 bases remaining between them. This CDR3 spans 14 amino acids. Germline-derived CDR1 and CDR2 are ENHRY and SYGVKD. As DNA, the CDR3 is TGTGCCATCACGGAGACAGGCTCCACCGGGGAGCTGTTTTTT. Translated: CAITETGSTGELFF.

The table lists this clonotype with a few counts. The rearrangement links TRBV3-1 to TRBJ2-5; 11 bases agree with TRBD2. The CDR3 has 16 residues. Germline CDR1 and CDR2: LGHDT and YNNKEL (reference sequence). V gave up 4 bases and J gave up 5 bases; unmatched junction bases: 9. CDR3 DNA: TGTGCCAGCAGCCCCTACCTACTAGCGGGAGTGGAGACCCAGTACTTC. It encodes CASSPYLLAGVETQYF.

This clonotype was recorded a few times. V gene TRBV4-2 combines with J gene TRBJ2-4; 8 nucleotides align to TRBD2. CDR3 size: 18 residues. Germline V lookup: CDR1 LGHNA, CDR2 YNFKEQ. V gave up 3 bases and J gave up 0 bases; unmatched junction bases: 10. The CDR3: CASSQEQAGVLAKNIQYF. CDR3 DNA: TGTGCCAGCAGCCAGGAACAAGCGGGGGTACTAGCCAAAAACATTCAGTACTTC.

The chain recombines TRBV10-1 with TRBJ2-1; possibly TRBD2 for D (6 bases). V was shortened by 4 bases and J by 9 bases, with 19 bases between the two germline ends. There are 15 residues in the CDR3. Germline CDR1 WNHNN, CDR2 SYGVQD (reference sequence). CDR3 nucleotide sequence: TGCGCCAGCAGTGGTTCGGGACTCCCCGGCGGTGAGCAGTTCTTC. Its protein is CASSGSGLPGGEQFF.

This rearrangement joins TRBV12-3 or TRBV12-4 to TRBJ2-1; the D call may be TRBD1 or TRBD2 (5 bases each). This CDR3 contains 15 residues. The V end lost 3 bases, the J end lost 8 bases, and 17 bases lay between the germline ends. The CDR3 DNA follows: TGTGCCAGCAGTTTTCCGGGACGGCCCCTGGATGAGCAGTTCTTC. As protein: CASSFPGRPLDEQFF.

The rearrangement links TRBV6-1 to TRBJ2-5; 7 bases align to TRBD1. CDR1 MNHNS and CDR2 SASEGT come from the germline V gene. The CDR3 totals 14 residues. Trimming took 3 bases from V and 3 from J; bases not matched to a gene: 4. The CDR3 here is CASSDSGTEETQYF. CDR3 nucleotide sequence: TGTGCCAGCAGTGATTCGGGGACAGAAGAGACCCAGTACTTC.

The sample holds a few counts of this clonotype. One end of the junction fails to match germline, which may point to a read error. The chain couples TRBV7-2 to TRBJ1-1, with TRBD1 matching 7 bases. The CDR3 contains 14 residues. Germline loops: CDR1 SGHTA, CDR2 FQGNSA. The CDR3 bases are TGTGCCAGCAGCTTCGGGACAGCGATCACCGAAGCGTTCTTT. Its protein product is CASSFGTAITEAFF.

The chain joins TRBV29-1 to TRBJ1-3; no reliable D call. The V end lost 4 bases, the J end lost 0 bases, and 13 bases lay between the germline ends. Germline V lookup: CDR1 SQVTM, CDR2 ANQGSEA. This CDR3 region has 15 residues. This chain's CDR3 is CSVVPGTDSGNTIYF. CDR3 nucleotide sequence: TGCAGCGTTGTTCCAGGCACTGACTCTGGAAACACCATATATTTT.

The chain links TRBV7-6 to TRBJ2-1; maybe TRBD1 (5 bases). The J call may be incorrect, as the DNA end agrees better with TRBJ2-5. Germline V gene sequence: CDR1 SGHVS, CDR2 FNYEAQ. The CDR3 is made up of 16 amino acids. This CDR3 is CASSLVPRDHLQTQYF. CDR3 bases: TGTGCCAGCAGCTTAGTGCCCAGGGATCACCTCCAGACCCAGTACTTC.